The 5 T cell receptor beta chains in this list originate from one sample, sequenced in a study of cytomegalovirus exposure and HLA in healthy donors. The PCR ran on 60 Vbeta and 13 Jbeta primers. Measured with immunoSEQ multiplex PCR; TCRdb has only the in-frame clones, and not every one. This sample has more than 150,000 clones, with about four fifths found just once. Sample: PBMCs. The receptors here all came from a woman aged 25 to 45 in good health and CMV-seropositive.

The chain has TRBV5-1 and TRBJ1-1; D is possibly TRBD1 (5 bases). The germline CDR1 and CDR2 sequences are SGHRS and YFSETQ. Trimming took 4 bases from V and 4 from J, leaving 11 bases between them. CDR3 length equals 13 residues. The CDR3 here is CASSPPGGTEAFF. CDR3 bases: TGCGCCAGCAGCCCGCCGGGGGGCACTGAAGCTTTCTTT.

For the CDR3, the DNA is TGTGCCAGCAGTAAGGATCAGGGGTTTTCAGGCGAGCAGTACTTC. This translates into CASSKDQGFSGEQYF. This chain links TRBV2 with TRBJ2-7; a weak D match, TRBD1 (6 bases). The CDR3 consists of 15 residues. V lost 5 bases to trimming and J lost 6 bases, with 20 bases between them. Germline V gives CDR1 SNHLY, CDR2 FYNNEI.

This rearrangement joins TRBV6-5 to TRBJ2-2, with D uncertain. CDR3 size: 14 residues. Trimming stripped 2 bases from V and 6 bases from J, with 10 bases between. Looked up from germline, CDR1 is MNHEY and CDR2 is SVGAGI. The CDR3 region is CASSYARLSGELFF. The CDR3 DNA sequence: TGTGCCAGCAGTTACGCAAGACTTTCCGGGGAGCTGTTTTTT.

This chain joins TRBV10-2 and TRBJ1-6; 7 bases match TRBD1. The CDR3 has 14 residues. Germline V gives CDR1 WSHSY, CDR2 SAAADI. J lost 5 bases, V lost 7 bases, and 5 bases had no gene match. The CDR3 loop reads CASTGQANNSPLHF. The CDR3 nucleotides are TGCGCCAGCACTGGACAGGCAAATAATTCACCCCTCCACTTT.

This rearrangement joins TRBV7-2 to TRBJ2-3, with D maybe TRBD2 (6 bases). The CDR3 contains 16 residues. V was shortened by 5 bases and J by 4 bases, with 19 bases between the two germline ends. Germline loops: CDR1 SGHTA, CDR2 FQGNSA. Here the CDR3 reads CASSVQVGWGADTQYF. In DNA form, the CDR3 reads TGTGCCAGCAGCGTCCAGGTCGGCTGGGGGGCAGATACGCAGTATTTT.